Only a few counts were recorded for the clone carrying this TCR beta chain. The CDR3 spans 14 residues. The germline CDR1 and CDR2 sequences are SGHTA and FQGNSA. Germline trimming cut 6 bases from V and 2 bases from J; bases unmatched to any gene: 3. This sample is part of a study of blood T cell repertoires in COVID-19. Generated by immunoSEQ multiplex PCR, the TCRdb table keeps only in-frame clones and is missing some. The sample yields 150,000 to 200,000 clones, about 89% seen once. Sequences were obtained from peripheral blood. The V and J genes are TRBV7-2 and TRBJ2-2; 7 bases line up with TRBD2. The clonotype comes from a man between 18 and 35 years old who had recovered from COVID-19. CDR3 in amino acids: CASRAGPNTGELFF. CDR3 bases: TGTGCCAGCAGAGCGGGGCCTAACACCGGGGAGCTGTTTTTT.